Here is one TCR beta chain with its context. This sample was taken from a study of shared clonotypes between healthy human individuals. Only in-frame clones appear in the TCRdb table, and some are missing; sequencing was by immunoSEQ multiplex PCR. The sample shows over 2 million clones, 80% to 95% of them seen only once. V was pared by 0 bases and J by 2 bases, with 19 bases between. The CDR3 has 18 residues. The germline V gene encodes CDR1 SGHNT and CDR2 YYREEE (reference sequence). V gene TRBV5-4 combines with J gene TRBJ2-3; D perhaps matches TRBD1 (6 bases). What was sequenced was naive CD4+ T cells from PBMCs. Subset denoted: CD45RA+ positively selected. This clonotype originated in a man aged 18-30 years in good health. Some clones in this sample may be carry-over from other donors' samples. The CDR3 protein is CASSLGGQNSPTTDTQYF. The CDR3 nucleotides are TGTGCCAGCAGCTTGGGGGGACAAAACTCCCCAACCACAGATACGCAGTATTTT.